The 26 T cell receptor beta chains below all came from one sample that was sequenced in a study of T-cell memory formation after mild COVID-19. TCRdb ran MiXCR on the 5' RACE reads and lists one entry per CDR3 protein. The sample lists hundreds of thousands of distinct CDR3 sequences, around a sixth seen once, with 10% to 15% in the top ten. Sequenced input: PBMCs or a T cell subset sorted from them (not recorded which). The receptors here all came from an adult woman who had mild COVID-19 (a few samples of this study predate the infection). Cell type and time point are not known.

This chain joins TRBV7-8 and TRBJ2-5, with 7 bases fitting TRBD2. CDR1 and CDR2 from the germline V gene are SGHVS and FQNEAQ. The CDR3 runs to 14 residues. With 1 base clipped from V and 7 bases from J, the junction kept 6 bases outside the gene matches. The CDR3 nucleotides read TGTGCCAGCAGCTTAGTATTGGAGCGGGGGACCCAGTACTTC. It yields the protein CASSLVLERGTQYF.

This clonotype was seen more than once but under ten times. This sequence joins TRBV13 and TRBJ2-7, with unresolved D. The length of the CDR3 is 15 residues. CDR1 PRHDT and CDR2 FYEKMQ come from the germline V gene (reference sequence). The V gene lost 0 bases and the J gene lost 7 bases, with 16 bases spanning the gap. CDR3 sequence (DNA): TGTGCCAGCAGCTTAGGGGGTTTCGCGATAGGGGAGCAGTACTTC. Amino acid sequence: CASSLGGFAIGEQYF.

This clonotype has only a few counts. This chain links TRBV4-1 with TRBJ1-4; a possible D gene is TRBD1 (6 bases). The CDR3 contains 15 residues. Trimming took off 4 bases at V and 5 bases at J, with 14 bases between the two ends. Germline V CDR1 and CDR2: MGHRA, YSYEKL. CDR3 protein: CASSPLQGQNEKLFF. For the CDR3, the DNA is TGCGCCAGCAGCCCCTTACAGGGTCAGAATGAAAAACTGTTTTTT.

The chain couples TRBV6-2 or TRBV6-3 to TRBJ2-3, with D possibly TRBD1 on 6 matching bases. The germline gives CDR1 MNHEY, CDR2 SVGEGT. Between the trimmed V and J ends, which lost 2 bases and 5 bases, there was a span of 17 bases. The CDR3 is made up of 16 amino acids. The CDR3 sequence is CASSYPVATRGDTQYF. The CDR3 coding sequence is TGTGCCAGCAGTTACCCGGTAGCGACCAGGGGAGATACGCAGTATTTT.

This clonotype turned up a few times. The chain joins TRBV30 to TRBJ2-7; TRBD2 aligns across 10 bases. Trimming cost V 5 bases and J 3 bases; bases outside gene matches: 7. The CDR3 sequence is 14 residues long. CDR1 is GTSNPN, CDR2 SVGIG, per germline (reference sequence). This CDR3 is CAWALSGRFYEQYF. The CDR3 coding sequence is TGTGCCTGGGCCCTTAGCGGGAGGTTCTACGAGCAGTACTTC.

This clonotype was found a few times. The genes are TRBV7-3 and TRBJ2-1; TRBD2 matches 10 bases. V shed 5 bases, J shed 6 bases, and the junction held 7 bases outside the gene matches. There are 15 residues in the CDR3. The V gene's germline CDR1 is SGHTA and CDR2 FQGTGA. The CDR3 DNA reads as TGTGCCAGCAGCCCACTAGCGGGGAGCCTCAATGAGCAGTTCTTC. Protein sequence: CASSPLAGSLNEQFF. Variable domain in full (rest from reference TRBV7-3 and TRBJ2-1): GAGVSQTPSNKVTEKGKYVELRCDPISGHTALYWYRQSLGQGPEFLIYFQGTGAADDSGLPNDRFFAVRPEGSVSTLKIQRTERGDSAVYLCASSPLAGSLNEQFFGPGTRLTVL.

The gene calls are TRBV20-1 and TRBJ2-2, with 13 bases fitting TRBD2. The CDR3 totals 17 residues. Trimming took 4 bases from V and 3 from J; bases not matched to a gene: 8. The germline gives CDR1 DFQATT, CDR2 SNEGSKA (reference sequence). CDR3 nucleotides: TGCAGTGCTACACTAGCGGGAGGGGGACAATACACCGGGGAGCTGTTTTTT. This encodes CSATLAGGGQYTGELFF.

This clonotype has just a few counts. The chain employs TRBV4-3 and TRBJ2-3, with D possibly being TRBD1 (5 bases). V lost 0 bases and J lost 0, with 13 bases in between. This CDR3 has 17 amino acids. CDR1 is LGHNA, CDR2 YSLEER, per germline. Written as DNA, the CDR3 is TGCGCCAGCAGCCAAGATCGACAGAGCACTAGCACAGATACGCAGTATTTT. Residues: CASSQDRQSTSTDTQYF.

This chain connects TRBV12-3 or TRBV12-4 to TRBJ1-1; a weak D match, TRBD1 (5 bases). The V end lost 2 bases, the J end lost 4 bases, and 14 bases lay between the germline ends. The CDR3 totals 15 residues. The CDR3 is CASSLIAGEGTEAFF. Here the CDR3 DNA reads TGTGCCAGCAGTTTAATAGCGGGGGAAGGCACTGAAGCTTTCTTT.

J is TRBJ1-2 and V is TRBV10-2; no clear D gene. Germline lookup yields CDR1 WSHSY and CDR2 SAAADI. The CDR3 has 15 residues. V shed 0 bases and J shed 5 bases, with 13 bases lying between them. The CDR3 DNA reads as TGCGCCAGCAGTGAGTCTCTACAGAATTATTATGGCTACACCTTC. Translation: CASSESLQNYYGYTF.

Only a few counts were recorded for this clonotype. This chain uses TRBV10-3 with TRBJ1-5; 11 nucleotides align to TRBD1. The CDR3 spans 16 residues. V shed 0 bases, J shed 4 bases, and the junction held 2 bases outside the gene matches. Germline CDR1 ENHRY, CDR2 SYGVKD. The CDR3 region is CAISESGTGGNQPQHF. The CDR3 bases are TGTGCCATCAGTGAGTCCGGGACAGGGGGAAATCAGCCCCAGCATTTT.

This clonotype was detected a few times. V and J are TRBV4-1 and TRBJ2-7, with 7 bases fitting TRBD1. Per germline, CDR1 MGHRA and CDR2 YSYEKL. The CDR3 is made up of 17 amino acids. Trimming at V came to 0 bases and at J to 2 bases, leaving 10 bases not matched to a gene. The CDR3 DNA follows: TGCGCCAGCAGCCAAGATAGGCCGGGACAGTCCGCCTACGAGCAGTACTTC. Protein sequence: CASSQDRPGQSAYEQYF.

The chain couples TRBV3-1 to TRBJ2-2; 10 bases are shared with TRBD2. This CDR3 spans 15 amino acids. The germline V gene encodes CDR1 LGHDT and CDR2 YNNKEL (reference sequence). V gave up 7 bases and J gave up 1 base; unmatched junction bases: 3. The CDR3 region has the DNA TGTGCCAGCAAAAGGACTAGCGGGAACACCGGGGAGCTGTTTTTT. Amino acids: CASKRTSGNTGELFF.

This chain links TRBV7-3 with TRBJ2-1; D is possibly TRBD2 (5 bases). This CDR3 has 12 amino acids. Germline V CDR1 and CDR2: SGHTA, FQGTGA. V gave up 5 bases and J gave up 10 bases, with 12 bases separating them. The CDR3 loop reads CASSPGLSEQFF. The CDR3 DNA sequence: TGTGCCAGCAGCCCCGGACTGTCGGAGCAGTTCTTC. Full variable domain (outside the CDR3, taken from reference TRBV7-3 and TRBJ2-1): GAGVSQTPSNKVTEKGKYVELRCDPISGHTALYWYRQSLGQGPEFLIYFQGTGAADDSGLPNDRFFAVRPEGSVSTLKIQRTERGDSAVYLCASSPGLSEQFFGPGTRLTVL.

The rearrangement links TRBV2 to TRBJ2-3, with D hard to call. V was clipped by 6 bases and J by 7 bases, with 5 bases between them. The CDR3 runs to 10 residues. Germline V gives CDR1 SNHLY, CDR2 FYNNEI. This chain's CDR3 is CASSDHTQYF. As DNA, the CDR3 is TGTGCCAGCAGCGACCATACGCAGTATTTT.

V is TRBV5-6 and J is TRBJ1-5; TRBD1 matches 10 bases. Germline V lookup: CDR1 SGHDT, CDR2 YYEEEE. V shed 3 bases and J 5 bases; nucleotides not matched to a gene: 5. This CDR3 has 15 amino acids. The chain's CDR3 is CASSSDRGLYQPQHF. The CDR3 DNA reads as TGTGCCAGCAGCTCCGACAGGGGGCTTTATCAGCCCCAGCATTTT.

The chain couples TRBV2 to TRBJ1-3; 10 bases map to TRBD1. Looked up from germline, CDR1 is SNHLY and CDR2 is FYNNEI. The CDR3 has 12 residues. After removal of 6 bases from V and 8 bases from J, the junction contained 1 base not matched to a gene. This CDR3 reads CASSGQGDTIYF. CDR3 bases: TGTGCCAGCAGCGGACAGGGGGACACCATATATTTT.

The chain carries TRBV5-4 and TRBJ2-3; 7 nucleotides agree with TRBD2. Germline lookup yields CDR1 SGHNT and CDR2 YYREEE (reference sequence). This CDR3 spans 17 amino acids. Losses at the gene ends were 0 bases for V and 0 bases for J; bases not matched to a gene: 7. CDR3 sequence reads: CASSLVGRGSSTDTQYF. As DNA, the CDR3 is TGTGCCAGCAGCTTGGTTGGGCGGGGGTCTAGCACAGATACGCAGTATTTT.

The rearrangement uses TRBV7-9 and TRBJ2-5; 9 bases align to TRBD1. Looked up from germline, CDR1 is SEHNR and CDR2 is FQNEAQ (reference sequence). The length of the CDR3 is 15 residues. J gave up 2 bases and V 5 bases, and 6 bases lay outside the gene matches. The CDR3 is CASSTGQGWQETQYF. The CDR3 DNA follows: TGTGCCAGCAGCACAGGACAGGGGTGGCAAGAGACCCAGTACTTC.

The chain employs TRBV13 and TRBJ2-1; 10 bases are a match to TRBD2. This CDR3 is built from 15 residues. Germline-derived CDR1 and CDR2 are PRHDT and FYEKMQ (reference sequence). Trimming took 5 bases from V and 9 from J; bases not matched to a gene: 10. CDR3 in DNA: TGTGCCAGCAGCCGAGCGGGGGGGCTGGAAAGTGAGCAGTTCTTC. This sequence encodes CASSRAGGLESEQFF.

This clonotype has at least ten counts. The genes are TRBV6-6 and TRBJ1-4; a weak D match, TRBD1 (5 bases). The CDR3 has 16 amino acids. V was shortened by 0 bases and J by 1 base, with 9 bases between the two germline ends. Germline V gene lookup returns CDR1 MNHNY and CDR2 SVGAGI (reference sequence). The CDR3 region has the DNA TGTGCCAGCAGTTACTCGGGGGGAGTAACTAATGAAAAACTGTTTTTT. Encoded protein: CASSYSGGVTNEKLFF.

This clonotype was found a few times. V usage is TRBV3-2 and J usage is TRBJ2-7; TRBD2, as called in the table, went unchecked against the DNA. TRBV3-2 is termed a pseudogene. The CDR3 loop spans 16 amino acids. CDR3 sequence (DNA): TGTGCCAGCAGCCCCTCGGGACTAGCGGAGACTTACGAGCAGTACTTC. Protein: CASSPSGLAETYEQYF.

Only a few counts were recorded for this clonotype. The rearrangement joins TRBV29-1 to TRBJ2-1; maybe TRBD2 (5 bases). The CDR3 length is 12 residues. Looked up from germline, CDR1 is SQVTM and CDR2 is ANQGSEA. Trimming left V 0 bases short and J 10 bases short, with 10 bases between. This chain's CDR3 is CSVEDRQREQFF. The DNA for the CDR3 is TGCAGCGTTGAAGATCGCCAGCGGGAGCAGTTCTTC.

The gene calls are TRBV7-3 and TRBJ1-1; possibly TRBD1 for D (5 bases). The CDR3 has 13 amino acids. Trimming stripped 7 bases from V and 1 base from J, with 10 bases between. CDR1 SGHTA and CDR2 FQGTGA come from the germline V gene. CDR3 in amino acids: CASMEGSNTEAFF. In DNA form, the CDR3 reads TGTGCCAGCATGGAGGGGTCGAACACTGAAGCTTTCTTT.

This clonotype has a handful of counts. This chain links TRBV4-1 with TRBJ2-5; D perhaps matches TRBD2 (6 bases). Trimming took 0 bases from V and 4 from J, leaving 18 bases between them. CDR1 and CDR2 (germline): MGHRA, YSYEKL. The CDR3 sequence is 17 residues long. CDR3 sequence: CASSQEPAEWGGETQYF. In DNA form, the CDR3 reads TGCGCCAGCAGCCAAGAACCAGCGGAGTGGGGAGGAGAGACCCAGTACTTC.

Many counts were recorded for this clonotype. Here the CDR3 reads CASSPSASSSTGELFF. DNA for the CDR3: TGCGCCAGCAGCCCTTCTGCCTCGTCGAGCACCGGGGAGCTGTTTTTT. The chain employs TRBV4-3 and TRBJ2-2; D is ambiguous. CDR1 and CDR2 (germline): LGHNA, YSLEER. Trimming removed 4 bases at V and 4 bases at J, with 16 bases between. The CDR3 extends over 16 amino acids.